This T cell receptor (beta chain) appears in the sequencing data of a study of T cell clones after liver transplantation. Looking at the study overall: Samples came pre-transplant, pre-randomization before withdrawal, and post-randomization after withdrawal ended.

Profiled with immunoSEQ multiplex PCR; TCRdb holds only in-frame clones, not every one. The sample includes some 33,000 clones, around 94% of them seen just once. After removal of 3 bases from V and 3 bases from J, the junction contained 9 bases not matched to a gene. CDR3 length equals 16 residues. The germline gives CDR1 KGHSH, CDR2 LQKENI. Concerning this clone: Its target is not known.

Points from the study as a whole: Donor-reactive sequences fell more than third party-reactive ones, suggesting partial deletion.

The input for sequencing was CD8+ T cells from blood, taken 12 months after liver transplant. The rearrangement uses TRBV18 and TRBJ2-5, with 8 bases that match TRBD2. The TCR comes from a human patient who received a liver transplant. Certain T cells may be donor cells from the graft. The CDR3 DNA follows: TGTGCCAGCTCACCCACACTAGCGGCATACAAAGAGACCCAGTACTTC. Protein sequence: CASSPTLAAYKETQYF.